This T cell receptor (beta chain) was found in a study of shared clonotypes between healthy human individuals. Study as a whole: Donors had three CD4 naive, three CD4 memory, two CD8 naive and one CD8 memory plate apiece. Findings and limits, study-wide: At large depth, rarefaction still showed sorted-subset sequencing to be incomplete. Clonotype sharing across a few donors was observed for approximately 5% of naive CD4 clonotypes.

This table comes from immunoSEQ multiplex PCR, and its TCRdb copy is limited to in-frame clones, with some not included. The profile shows about 2,100,000 clones, under 95% of them singletons. This clone was detected once. What it binds is unknown. The CDR3 loop spans 16 amino acids. V was pared by 0 bases and J by 0 bases, with 12 bases between. Germline V lookup: CDR1 MGHRA, CDR2 YSYEKL. Terminally differentiated effector memory CD45RA+ cells were left out of the naive CD8 fraction, which was CD45RO-negative and positively selected for CCR7. Recent acute infections and vaccinations were absent in the healthy HIV-negative adult donors.

V usage is TRBV4-1 and J usage is TRBJ2-7; the D gene could be TRBD1 or TRBD2 (5 bases each). This TCR was sampled from a man between 18 and 29 years old in good health. Some clones in this sample may be carry-over from other donors' samples. Sample: naive CD8+ T cells from PBMCs. The CDR3 spells CASSQELGTSSYEQYF. DNA of the CDR3: TGCGCCAGCAGCCAAGAGCTGGGGACCAGCTCCTACGAGCAGTACTTC.